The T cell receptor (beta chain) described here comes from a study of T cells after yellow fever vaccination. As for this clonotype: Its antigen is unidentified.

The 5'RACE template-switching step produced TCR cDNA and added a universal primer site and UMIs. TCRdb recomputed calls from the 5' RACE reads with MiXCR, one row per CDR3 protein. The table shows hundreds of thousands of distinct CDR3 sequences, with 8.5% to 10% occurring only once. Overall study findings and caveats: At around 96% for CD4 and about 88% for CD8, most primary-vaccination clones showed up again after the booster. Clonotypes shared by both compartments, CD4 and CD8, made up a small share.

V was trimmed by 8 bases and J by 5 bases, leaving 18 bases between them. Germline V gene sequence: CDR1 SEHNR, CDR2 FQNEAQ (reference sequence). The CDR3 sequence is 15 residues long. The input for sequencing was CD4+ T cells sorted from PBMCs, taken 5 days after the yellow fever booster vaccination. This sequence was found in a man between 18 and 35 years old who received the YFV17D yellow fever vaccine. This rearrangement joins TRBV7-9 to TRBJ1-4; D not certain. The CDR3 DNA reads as TGTGCCAGCTCCTACGGGGATCCATCGAATGAAAAACTGTTTTTT. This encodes CASSYGDPSNEKLFF.